Here is one TCR beta chain with its context. The antigen is unknown. TCRdb ran MiXCR on the reads and lists one entry per CDR3 protein. The sample contains around 900,000 distinct CDR3 sequences, around 29% of which appear only once. The record originates from a study of T cell repertoires in cytomegalovirus infection. Trimming stripped 7 bases from V and 8 bases from J, with 14 bases between. The CDR3 has 12 amino acids. The germline V gene has CDR1 SNHLY and CDR2 FYNNEI. This receptor was obtained from a human donor in good health (CMV status not recorded). Some clones in this sample may be carry-over from other donors' samples. The material sequenced was cultured CD8+ T cells from PBMCs, taken from culture after CMV antigen stimulation. The chain uses TRBV2 and TRBJ1-2; D may be TRBD1 (6 bases). The CDR3 nucleotides read TGTGCCAGCAAGGGGGGTATGTTCGGCTACACCTTC. It yields the protein CASKGGMFGYTF.